The present T cell receptor beta chain was sequenced within a study of blood T cell repertoires in COVID-19 (dated by TCRdb to between 2020 and 2021). Describing the broader study: The collaborator samples originated in the United States, Italy and Spain and spanned the acute and convalescent phases of COVID-19. Where available, HLA class I and class II types were taken from metadata supplied by the sample provider and were not determined by assay-based typing. The material from the prospective study consisted of cDNA or gDNA derived from T cells, B-cell-depleted T cells, or PBMCs. A freely available public database, intended as a resource for researchers studying the immune response to SARS-CoV-2, is where the repertoires were released. Deeply sampled blood TCRbeta repertoires from subjects exposed to, actively infected with, or recovered from COVID-19 were included in the dataset. The sample metadata nearly always contained a de-identified subject ID, COVID-19 status, age in years and sex. The samples were drawn from the first 160 participants of the ongoing ImmuneRACE study and from 1,254 subjects provided by 6 global collaborators. The paper's findings and limits, for the study overall: The amount of clinical and demographic metadata varied by source and participant and was provided uncurated.

TCRbeta CDR3 regions were amplified from genomic DNA by means of the immunoSEQ Assay, a bias-controlled multiplex PCR. Turning to the authors' computational methods: Within the assay, amplification of reference gene primers was used to estimate how many nucleated cells each sample contained. To quantify the absolute abundance of each unique TCRbeta CDR3 rearrangement, sequence reads were collapsed and filtered. Productive Simpson clonality was computed per sample as the square root of Simpson's diversity index over productive rearrangements. Drawn from immuneACCESS, this table holds only the in-frame rearrangements with V and J called that TCRdb kept. Clones are partly lost; checked studies trace under half to an unresolved V gene and leave the rest unexplained. D and trimming come from the DNA, and the V and J calls and clone size come from that table. A total of fewer than 85,000 clones appear in this sample, around nine tenths of them only once. The ten largest make up under 6.5% of the sample.

Of note for this clone: Its antigen remains unidentified. Base qualities are not at hand, and no much larger clone is one base apart.

The V end gives up 5 bases and the J end 6 bases, leaving 15 bases in the junction not matched to a gene. Reading from cysteine to phenylalanine, the CDR3 counts 16 amino acids. CDR3 DNA is the only sequence kept; it has 48 bases, read in frame from the first base. In the germline V gene (reference sequence), CDR1 corresponds to SEHNR and CDR2 to FQNEAQ. Collaborating institutions collected whole blood in K2EDTA tubes following their own protocols. Collaborator samples were shipped for TCRbeta analysis as frozen whole blood, isolated PBMCs, or DNA extracted from either sample type. Sequenced: peripheral blood. The rearranged chain carries TRBV7-9 and TRBJ1-2; 7 bases in the middle match TRBD1. The source is a man in his forties or fifties with active COVID-19. CDR3 loop: CASSLGGGQALHGYTF. The bases are TGTGCCAGCAGCCTTGGGGGCGGACAGGCTCTTCATGGCTACACCTTC.